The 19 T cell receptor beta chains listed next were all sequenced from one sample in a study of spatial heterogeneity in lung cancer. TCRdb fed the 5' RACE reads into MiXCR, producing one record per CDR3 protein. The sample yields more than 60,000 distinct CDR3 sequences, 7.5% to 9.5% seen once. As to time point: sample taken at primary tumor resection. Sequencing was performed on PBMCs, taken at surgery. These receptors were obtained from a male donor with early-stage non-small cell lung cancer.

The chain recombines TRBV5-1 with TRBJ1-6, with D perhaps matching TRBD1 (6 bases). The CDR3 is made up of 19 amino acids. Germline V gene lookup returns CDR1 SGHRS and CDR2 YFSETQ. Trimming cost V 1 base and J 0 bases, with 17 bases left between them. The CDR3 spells CASSLNLQGDSSYNSPLHF. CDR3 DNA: TGCGCCAGCAGCTTGAATTTACAGGGAGATTCCTCCTATAATTCACCCCTCCACTTT. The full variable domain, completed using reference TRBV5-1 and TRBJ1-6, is KAGVTQTPRYLIKTRGQQVTLSCSPISGHRSVSWYQQTPGQGLQFLFEYFSETQRNKGNFPGRFSGRQFSNSRSEMNVSTLELGDSALYLCASSLNLQGDSSYNSPLHFGNGTRLTVT.

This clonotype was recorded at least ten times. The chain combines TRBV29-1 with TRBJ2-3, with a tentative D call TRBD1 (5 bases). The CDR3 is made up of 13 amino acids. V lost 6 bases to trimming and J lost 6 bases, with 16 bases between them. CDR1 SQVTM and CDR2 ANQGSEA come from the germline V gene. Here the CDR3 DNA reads TGCAGCGTCCATGGTGGACACGGGGATACGCAGTATTTT. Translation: CSVHGGHGDTQYF.

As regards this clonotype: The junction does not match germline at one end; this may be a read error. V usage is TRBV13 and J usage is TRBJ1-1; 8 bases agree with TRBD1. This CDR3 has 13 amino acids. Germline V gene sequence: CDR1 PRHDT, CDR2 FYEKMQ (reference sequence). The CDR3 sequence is CVSSFRGPTEAFF. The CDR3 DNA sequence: TGTGTCAGCAGCTTCAGGGGGCCGACTGAAGCTTTCTTT.

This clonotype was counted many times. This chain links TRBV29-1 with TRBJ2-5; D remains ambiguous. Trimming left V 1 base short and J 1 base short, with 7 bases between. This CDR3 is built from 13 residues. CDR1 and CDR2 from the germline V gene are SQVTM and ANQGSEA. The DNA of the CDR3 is TGCAGCGTTGAAGGACCCGCCCAAGAGACCCAGTACTTC. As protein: CSVEGPAQETQYF.

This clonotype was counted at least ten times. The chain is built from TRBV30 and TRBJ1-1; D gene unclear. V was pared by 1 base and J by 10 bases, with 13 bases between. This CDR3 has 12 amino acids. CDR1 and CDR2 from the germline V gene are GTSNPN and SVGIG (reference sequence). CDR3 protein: CAWSGPDGVAFF. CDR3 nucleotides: TGTGCCTGGAGTGGGCCCGACGGAGTAGCTTTCTTT. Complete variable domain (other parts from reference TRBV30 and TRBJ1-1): SQTIHQWPATLVQPVGSPLSLECTVEGTSNPNLYWYRQAAGRGLQLLFYSVGIGQISSEVPQNLSASRPQDRQFILSSKKLLLSDSGFYLCAWSGPDGVAFFGQGTRLTVV.

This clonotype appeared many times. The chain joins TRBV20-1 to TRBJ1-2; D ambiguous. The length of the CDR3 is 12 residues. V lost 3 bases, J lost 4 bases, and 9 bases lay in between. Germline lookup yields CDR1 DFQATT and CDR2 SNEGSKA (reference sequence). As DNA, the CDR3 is TGCAGTGCTAGTTATTCCTTCTATGGCTACACCTTC. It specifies CSASYSFYGYTF.

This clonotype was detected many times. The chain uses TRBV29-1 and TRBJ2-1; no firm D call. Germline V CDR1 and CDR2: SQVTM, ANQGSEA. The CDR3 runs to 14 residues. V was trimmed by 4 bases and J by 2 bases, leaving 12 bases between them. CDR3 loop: CSVAASRAYNEQFF. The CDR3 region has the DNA TGCAGCGTTGCTGCCTCCCGAGCCTACAATGAGCAGTTCTTC.

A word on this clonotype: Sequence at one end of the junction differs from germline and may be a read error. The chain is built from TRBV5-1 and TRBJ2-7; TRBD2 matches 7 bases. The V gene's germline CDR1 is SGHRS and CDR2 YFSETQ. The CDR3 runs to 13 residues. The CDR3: CASNNAGEYEQHF. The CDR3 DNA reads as TGCGCCAGCAACAACGCGGGGGAGTACGAGCAGCACTTC.

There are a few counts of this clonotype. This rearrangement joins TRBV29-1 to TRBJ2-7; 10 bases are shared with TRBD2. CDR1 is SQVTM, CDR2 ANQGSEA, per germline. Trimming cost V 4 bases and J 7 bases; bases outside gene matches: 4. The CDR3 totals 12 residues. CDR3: CSVVGLAEEQYF. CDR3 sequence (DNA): TGCAGCGTTGTAGGACTAGCGGAAGAGCAGTACTTC.

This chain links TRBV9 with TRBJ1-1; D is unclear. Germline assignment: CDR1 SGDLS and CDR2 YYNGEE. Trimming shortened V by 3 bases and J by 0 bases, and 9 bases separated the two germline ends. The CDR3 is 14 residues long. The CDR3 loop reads CASSADTLNTEAFF. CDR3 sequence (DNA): TGTGCCAGCAGCGCCGACACTCTGAACACTGAAGCTTTCTTT.

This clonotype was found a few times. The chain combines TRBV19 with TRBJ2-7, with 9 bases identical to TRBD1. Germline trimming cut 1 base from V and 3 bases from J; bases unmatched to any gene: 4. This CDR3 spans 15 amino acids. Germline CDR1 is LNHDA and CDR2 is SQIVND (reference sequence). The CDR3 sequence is CASSIAGTGNYEQYF. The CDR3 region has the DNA TGTGCCAGTAGTATAGCCGGGACAGGGAACTACGAGCAGTACTTC.

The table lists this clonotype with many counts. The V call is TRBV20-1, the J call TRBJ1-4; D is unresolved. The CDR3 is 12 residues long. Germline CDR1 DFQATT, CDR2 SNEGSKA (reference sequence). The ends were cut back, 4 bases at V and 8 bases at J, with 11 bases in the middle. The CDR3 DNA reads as TGCAGTGCTAACCCTGGAGGGGAAAAACTGTTTTTT. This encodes CSANPGGEKLFF.

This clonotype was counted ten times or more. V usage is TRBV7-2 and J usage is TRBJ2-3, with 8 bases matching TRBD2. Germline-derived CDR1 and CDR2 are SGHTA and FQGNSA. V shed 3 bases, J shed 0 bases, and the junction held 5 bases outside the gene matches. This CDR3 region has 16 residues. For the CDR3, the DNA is TGTGCCAGCAGCTTTACTAGCGGCCCTAGCACAGATACGCAGTATTTT. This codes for CASSFTSGPSTDTQYF.

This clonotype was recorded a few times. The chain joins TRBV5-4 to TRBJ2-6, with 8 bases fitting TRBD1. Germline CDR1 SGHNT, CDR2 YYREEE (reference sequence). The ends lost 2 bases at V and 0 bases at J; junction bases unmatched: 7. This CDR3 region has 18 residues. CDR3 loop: CASSFSGQATSGANVLTF. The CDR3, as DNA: TGTGCCAGCAGCTTTTCGGGACAGGCCACCTCTGGGGCCAACGTCCTGACTTTC.

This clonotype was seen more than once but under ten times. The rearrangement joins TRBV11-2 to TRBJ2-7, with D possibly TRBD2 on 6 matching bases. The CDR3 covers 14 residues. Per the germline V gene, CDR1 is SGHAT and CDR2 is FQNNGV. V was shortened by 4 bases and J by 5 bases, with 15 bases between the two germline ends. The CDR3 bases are TGTGCCAGCAGCTCGCCCTCGGGACTCAACGAGCAGTACTTC. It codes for CASSSPSGLNEQYF.

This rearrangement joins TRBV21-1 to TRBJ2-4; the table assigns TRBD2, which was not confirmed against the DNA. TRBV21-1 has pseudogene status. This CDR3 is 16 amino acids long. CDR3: CASSPRALAAKNIQYF. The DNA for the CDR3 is TGTGCCAGCAGCCCCCGGGCCCTAGCAGCCAAAAACATTCAGTACTTC.

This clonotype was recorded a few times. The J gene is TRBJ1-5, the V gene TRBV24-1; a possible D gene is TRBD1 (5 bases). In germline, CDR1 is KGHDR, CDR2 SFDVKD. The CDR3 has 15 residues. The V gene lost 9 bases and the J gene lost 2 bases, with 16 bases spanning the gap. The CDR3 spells CATVIPGRCNQPQHF. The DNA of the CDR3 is TGTGCCACCGTCATCCCGGGACGGTGCAATCAGCCCCAGCATTTT.

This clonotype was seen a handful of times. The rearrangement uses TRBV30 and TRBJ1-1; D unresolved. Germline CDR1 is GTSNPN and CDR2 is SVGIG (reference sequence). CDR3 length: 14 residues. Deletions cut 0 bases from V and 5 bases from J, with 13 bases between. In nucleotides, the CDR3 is TGTGCCTGGAGTGTTAGCGGGCCGGGTACTGAAGCTTTCTTT. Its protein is CAWSVSGPGTEAFF.

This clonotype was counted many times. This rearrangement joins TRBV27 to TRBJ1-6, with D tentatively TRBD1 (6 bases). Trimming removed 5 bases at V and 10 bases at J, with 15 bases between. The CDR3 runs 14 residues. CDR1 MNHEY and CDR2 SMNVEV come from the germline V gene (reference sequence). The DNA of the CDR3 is TGTGCCAGCAGTCCTTATACAGGGCAATCACCCCTCCACTTT. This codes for CASSPYTGQSPLHF.